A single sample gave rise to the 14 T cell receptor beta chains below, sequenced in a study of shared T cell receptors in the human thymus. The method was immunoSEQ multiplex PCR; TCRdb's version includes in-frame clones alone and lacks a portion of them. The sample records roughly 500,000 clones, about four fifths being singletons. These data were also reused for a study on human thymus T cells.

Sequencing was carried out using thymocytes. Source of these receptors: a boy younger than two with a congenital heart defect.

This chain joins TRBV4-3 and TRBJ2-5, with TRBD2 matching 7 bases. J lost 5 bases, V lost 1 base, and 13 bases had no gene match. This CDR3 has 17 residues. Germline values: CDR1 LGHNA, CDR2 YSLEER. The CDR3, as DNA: TGCGCCAGCAGCCAAGTCCCCTTGGCTAGCGGTACCGAGACCCAGTACTTC. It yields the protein CASSQVPLASGTETQYF.

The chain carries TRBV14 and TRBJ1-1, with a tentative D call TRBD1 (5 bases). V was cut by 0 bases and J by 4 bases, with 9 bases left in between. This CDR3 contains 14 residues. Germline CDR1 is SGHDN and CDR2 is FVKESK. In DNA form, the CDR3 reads TGTGCCAGCAGCCAAGATGGGGCACCCACTGAAGCTTTCTTT. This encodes CASSQDGAPTEAFF.

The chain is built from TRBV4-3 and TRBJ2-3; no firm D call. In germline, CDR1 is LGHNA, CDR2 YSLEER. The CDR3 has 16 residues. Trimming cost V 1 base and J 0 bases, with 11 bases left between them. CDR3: CASSQVETTSTDTQYF. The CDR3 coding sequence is TGCGCCAGCAGCCAAGTCGAGACAACTAGCACAGATACGCAGTATTTT.

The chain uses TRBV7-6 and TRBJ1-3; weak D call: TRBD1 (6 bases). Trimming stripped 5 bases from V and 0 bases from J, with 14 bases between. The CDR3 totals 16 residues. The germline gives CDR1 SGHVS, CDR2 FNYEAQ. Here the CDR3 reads CASSPTGKGSGNTIYF. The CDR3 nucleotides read TGTGCCAGCAGCCCGACAGGCAAAGGCTCTGGAAACACCATATATTTT.

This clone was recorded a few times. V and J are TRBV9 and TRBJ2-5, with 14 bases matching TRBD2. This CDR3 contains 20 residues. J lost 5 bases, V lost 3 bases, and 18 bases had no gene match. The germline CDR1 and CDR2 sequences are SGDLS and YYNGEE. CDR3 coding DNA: TGTGCCAGCAGCGCGACCCCCGCTGGACTAGCGGGAGGCCCGGTTGAGACCCAGTACTTC. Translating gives CASSATPAGLAGGPVETQYF.

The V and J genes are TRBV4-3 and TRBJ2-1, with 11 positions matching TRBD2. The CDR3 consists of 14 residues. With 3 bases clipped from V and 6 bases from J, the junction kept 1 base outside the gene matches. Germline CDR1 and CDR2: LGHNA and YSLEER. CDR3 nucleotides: TGCGCCAGCAGCCATGGACTAGCGGGCAATGAGCAGTTCTTC. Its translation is CASSHGLAGNEQFF.

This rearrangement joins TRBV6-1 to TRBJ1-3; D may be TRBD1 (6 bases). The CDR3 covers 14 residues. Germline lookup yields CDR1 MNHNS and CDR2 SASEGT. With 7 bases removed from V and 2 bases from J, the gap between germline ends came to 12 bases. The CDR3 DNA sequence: TGTGCCAGCAAGTTTAAGGGGGCTGGAAACACCATATATTTT. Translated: CASKFKGAGNTIYF.

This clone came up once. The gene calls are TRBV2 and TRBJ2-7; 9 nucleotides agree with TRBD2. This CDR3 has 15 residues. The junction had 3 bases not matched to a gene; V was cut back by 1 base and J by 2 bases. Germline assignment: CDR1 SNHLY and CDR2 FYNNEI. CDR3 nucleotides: TGTGCCAGCAGTGAAGGACTAGCGGTGCCCTACGAGCAGTACTTC. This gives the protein CASSEGLAVPYEQYF.

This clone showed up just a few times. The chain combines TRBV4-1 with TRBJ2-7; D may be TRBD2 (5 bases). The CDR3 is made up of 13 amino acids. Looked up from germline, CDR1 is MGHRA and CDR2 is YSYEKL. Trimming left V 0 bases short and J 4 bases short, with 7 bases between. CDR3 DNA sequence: TGCGCCAGCAGCCAAGATAGGGAGTACGAGCAGTACTTC. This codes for CASSQDREYEQYF.

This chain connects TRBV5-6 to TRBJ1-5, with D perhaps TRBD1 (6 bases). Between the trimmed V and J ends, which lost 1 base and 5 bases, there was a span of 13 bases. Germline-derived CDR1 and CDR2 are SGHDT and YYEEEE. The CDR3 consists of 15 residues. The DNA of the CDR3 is TGTGCCAGCAGCTTGTGGGGACACGATTATCAGCCCCAGCATTTT. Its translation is CASSLWGHDYQPQHF.

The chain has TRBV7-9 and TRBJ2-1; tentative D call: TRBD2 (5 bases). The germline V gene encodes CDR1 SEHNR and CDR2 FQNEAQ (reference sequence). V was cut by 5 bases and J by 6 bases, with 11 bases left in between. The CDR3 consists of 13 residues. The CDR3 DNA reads TGTGCCAGCAGCCGAGGACTTTGCAATGAGCAGTTCTTC. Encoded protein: CASSRGLCNEQFF.

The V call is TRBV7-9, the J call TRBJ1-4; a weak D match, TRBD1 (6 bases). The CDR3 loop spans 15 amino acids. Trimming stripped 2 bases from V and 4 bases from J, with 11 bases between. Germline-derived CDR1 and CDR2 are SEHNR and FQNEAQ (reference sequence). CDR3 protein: CASSLLKGVNEKLFF. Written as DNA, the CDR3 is TGTGCCAGCAGCTTATTGAAGGGGGTTAATGAAAAACTGTTTTTT.

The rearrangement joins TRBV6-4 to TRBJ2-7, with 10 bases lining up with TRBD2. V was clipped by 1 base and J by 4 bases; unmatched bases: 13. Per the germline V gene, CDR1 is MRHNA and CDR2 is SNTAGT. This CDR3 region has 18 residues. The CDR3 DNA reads TGTGCCAGCAGTGACTTAAATAACCCTAGCGGGGGATCATACGAGCAGTACTTC. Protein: CASSDLNNPSGGSYEQYF.

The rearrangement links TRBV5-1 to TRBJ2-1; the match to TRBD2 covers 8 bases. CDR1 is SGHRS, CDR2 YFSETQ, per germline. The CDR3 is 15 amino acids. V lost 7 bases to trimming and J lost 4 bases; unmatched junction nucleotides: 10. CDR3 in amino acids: CASGPVAGLYNEQFF. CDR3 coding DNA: TGCGCCAGCGGGCCGGTAGCGGGGCTTTACAATGAGCAGTTCTTC.